This is a list of T cell receptor beta chains from one sample in a study of regulatory T cells in long-lasting Graves disease. TCRdb processed the multiplex PCR reads anew with MiXCR; each CDR3 protein has one entry. The profile covers about 420,000 distinct CDR3 sequences, with about 16% appearing a single time and about 25% taken by the ten largest. These data also formed part of another study, on T cells in Graves' hyperthyroidism and ophthalmopathy.

The sample consisted of peripheral blood mononuclear cells (PBMCs), taken at new diagnosis, from a patient treated with antithyroid drugs. These receptors came from a woman under 30 with Graves disease. The CDR3 runs from the conserved cysteine through the conserved F or W. Fields, in order: D gene, CDR3 length, clone size, J gene, V gene, CDR3 protein, CDR3 DNA. The D gene is left open where the match is weak. The size entry is marked missing in some rows and otherwise reads once, few, many or a size class.

.,14,few,TRBJ2-1,TRBV19,CASSPIFESNEQFF,TGTGCCAGTAGTCCGATCTTCGAAAGCAATGAGCAGTTCTTC
.,12,.,TRBJ2-2,TRBV6-2/TRBV6-3,CASSQGGGELFF,TGTGCCAGCAGTCAAGGGGGCGGGGAGCTGTTTTTT
TRBD2,15,many,TRBJ2-5,TRBV10-3,CAISESSRLAGPPYF,TGTGCCATCAGTGAGTCCTCACGCCTAGCGGGGCCTCCGTACTTC
TRBD2,16,many,TRBJ2-7,TRBV20-1,CSARGGRAPFAYEQYF,TGCAGTGCTAGGGGCGGGAGGGCCCCCTTTGCCTACGAGCAGTACTTC
.,12,.,TRBJ2-3,TRBV6-1,CASQGDTDTQYF,TGTGCCAGCCAAGGGGACACAGATACGCAGTATTTT
.,12,.,TRBJ1-1,TRBV6-2/TRBV6-3,CASRGQHREAFF,TGTGCCAGCAGAGGACAGCACCGTGAAGCTTTCTTT
TRBD1,15,.,TRBJ1-5,TRBV20-1,CSARHGTGEYQPQHF,TGCAGTGCTAGACACGGGACAGGGGAGTATCAGCCCCAGCATTTT
.,13,.,TRBJ2-7,TRBV6-1,CASSRETDYEQYF,TGTGCCAGCAGTAGGGAGACCGACTACGAGCAGTACTTC
.,12,many,TRBJ2-3,TRBV7-3,CASGHGTDTQYF,TGTGCCAGCGGGCACGGCACAGATACGCAGTATTTT
.,11,many,TRBJ2-3,TRBV29-1,CSVENSDTQYF,TGCAGCGTTGAAAACTCAGATACGCAGTATTTT
TRBD2,15,many,TRBJ2-7,TRBV5-1,CASSLTSGVLYEQYF,TGCGCCAGCAGCTTGACTAGCGGCGTACTCTACGAGCAGTACTTC